The entry below describes one T cell receptor (beta chain). Its antigen is undetermined. This specimen belongs to a study of CD4+ T cells in melanoma. Whole-study results and caveats: Diverse differentiation states were reported for melanoma neoantigen-specific CD4+ T cells. A reported correlation linked neoantigen-specific CD4+ T cells to CD8+, macrophage and B cell function.

V shed 3 bases and J shed 2 bases, with 7 bases lying between them. CDR1 and CDR2 (germline): KGHSH, LQKENI. This CDR3 region has 13 residues. Sequenced by immunoSEQ multiplex PCR; TCRdb stores in-frame clones only, minus some. The table lists about 140,000 clones, 80% to 95% of them singletons. V gene TRBV18 combines with J gene TRBJ2-5, with no clear D. The sequence was collected from a human donor with melanoma. The CDR3 protein is CASSPSDQETQYF. CDR3 sequence (DNA): TGTGCCAGCTCACCGTCAGATCAAGAGACCCAGTACTTC.